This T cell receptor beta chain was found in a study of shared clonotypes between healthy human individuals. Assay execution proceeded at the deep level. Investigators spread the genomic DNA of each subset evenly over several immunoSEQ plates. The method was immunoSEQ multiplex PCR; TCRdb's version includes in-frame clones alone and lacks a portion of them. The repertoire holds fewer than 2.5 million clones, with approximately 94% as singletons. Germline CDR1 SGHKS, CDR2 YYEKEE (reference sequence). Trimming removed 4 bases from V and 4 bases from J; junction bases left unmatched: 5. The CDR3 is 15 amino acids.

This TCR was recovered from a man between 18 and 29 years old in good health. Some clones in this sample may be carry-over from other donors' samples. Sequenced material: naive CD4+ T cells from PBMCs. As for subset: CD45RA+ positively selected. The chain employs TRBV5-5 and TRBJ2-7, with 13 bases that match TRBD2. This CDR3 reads CASSLGLAGWYEQYF. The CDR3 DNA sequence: TGTGCCAGCAGCCTGGGACTAGCGGGATGGTACGAGCAGTACTTC.